These T cell receptor beta chains were read from a single sample in a study of blood T cell repertoires in COVID-19. Sequencing used immunoSEQ multiplex PCR; TCRdb keeps in-frame clones, though not all of them. This table holds some 240,000 clones, less than 90% found once. Input material: peripheral blood. Every receptor here comes from a woman aged 40 to 50 who had recovered from COVID-19. CDR3s include the opening cysteine and the closing phenylalanine or tryptophan. A D gene is named only where the DNA matches it firmly. Only some rows state a clone size, as once, few, many or a class for expanded clones.

v_call	d_call	j_call	clone_size	cdr3_aa	cdr3_nt
TRBV30	TRBD2	TRBJ2-3	.	CAWSVFFSGESTDTQYF	TGTGCCTGGAGTGTTTTCTTTAGCGGGGAAAGCACAGATACGCAGTATTTT
TRBV30	TRBD1	TRBJ1-2	.	CAWKGQGINYGYTF	TGTGCCTGGAAAGGACAGGGGATTAACTATGGCTACACCTTC
TRBV19	.	TRBJ2-7	.	CASSMGYSSYEQYF	TGTGCCAGTAGTATGGGTTACAGCTCCTACGAGCAGTACTTC
TRBV30	TRBD1	TRBJ1-5	once	CAYDRGNQPQHF	TGTGCCTATGACAGGGGAAATCAGCCCCAGCATTTT
TRBV7-2	.	TRBJ1-1	once	CASRKSRGDTEAFF	TGTGCCAGCAGAAAAAGTCGGGGGGACACTGAAGCTTTCTTT
TRBV28	.	TRBJ1-2	once	CATLGGPYGYTF	TGTGCCACCCTAGGAGGACCCTATGGCTACACCTTC
TRBV12-2	.	TRBJ2-3	.	CASRLAYEQPTVDTQYF	TGTGCAAGTCGCTTAGCTTACGAACAGCCTACGGTAGATACGCAGTATTTT
TRBV7-9	TRBD1	TRBJ1-2	many	CASDQPETGGSNYGYTF	TGTGCCAGCGATCAGCCAGAAACAGGGGGGTCTAACTATGGCTACACCTTC
TRBV29-1	.	TRBJ1-4	.	CSVGRVSNEKLFF	TGCAGCGTTGGCCGGGTTTCTAATGAAAAACTGTTTTTT
TRBV11-2	TRBD2	TRBJ2-7	.	CASSLARLAGAYEQYF	TGTGCCAGCAGCTTAGCACGGCTAGCGGGGGCCTACGAGCAGTACTTC
TRBV5-1	TRBD1	TRBJ2-1	.	CASSLRQGEGEQFF	TGCGCCAGCAGCTTGCGGCAGGGGGAAGGTGAGCAGTTCTTC
TRBV30	TRBD1	TRBJ2-7	.	CAWTGGSYEQYF	TGTGCCTGGACAGGGGGTTCCTACGAGCAGTACTTC
TRBV6-5	TRBD1	TRBJ1-1	once	CAGRTGWNLNTEAFF	TGTGCCGGCCGGACAGGGTGGAACCTGAACACTGAAGCTTTCTTT
TRBV10-3	.	TRBJ2-5	.	CAISDPGLRETQYF	TGTGCCATCAGCGACCCGGGATTGAGAGAGACCCAGTACTTC
TRBV7-9	.	TRBJ2-3	few	CASSPLTSTDTQYF	TGTGCCAGCAGCCCTCTAACTAGCACAGATACGCAGTATTTT
TRBV6-5	TRBD1	TRBJ1-2	.	CASRTGTGEGYTF	TGTGCCAGCAGAACCGGGACAGGGGAGGGCTACACCTTC
TRBV7-3	TRBD2	TRBJ2-5	.	CASSLSGTSGETQYF	TGTGCCAGCAGCTTATCGGGGACTAGTGGAGAGACCCAGTACTTC
TRBV6-4	.	TRBJ1-1	.	CASSQQPAGTEAFF	TGTGCCAGCAGCCAACAACCTGCGGGGACTGAAGCTTTCTTT